This TCR beta chain emerged from a study of blood T cell repertoires in COVID-19. About the study: Samples came from the United States, Italy and Spain, spanning acute and convalescent COVID-19. PBMCs, B-cell-depleted T cells, or T cells provided the cDNA or gDNA that made up the material.

The germline CDR1 and CDR2 sequences are MNHEY and SVGAGI. The length of the CDR3 is 14 residues. V was clipped by 7 bases and J by 10 bases, with 17 bases between them. As processed by the authors: It was from reference gene primer amplification that nucleated cell counts were estimated. Sequencing was performed with immunoSEQ multiplex PCR; in TCRdb, only in-frame clones are kept and a portion is missing. V and J calls plus clone size are reproduced from that table; the DNA served to infer D and trimming. The table records 160,000 or so clones, roughly 87% of them present only once. This chain links TRBV6-5 with TRBJ1-6; D is possibly TRBD1 (5 bases). The source is an older woman who had recovered from COVID-19. Sequenced: peripheral blood. CDR3 DNA sequence: TGTGCCAGCACCACGGGGGGGTTAGGGTCACCCCTCCACTTT. Residues: CASTTGGLGSPLHF.